Following are 19 T cell receptor beta chains from one sample sequenced in a study of identifying expanded T cells in peripheral blood. Repertoires were generated with immunoSEQ multiplex PCR, while TCRdb's copy carries only in-frame clones and drops some. Of some 96,000 clones detected, approximately 88% appear once; the ten largest clones hold about 5.9%. The sequenced sample was blood. Receptors were obtained from a person aged 18 to 75 in good health.

The rearrangement joins TRBV4-1 to TRBJ2-2, with D possibly being TRBD2 (5 bases). From germline, CDR1 is MGHRA and CDR2 YSYEKL. The germline V and J ends were trimmed by 0 bases and 4 bases, with 15 bases remaining between them. The CDR3 length is 17 residues. The CDR3 here is CASSQDQLAITTGELFF. The CDR3 DNA sequence: TGCGCCAGCAGCCAAGATCAGCTAGCAATCACCACCGGGGAGCTGTTTTTT.

This chain connects TRBV19 to TRBJ2-2; D is ambiguous. The CDR3 consists of 11 residues. CDR1 is LNHDA and CDR2 is SQIVND in the germline V gene (reference sequence). V lost 7 bases, J lost 3 bases, and 3 bases lay in between. CDR3 DNA sequence: TGTGCCAGTATTGACACCGGGGAGCTGTTTTTT. This translates into CASIDTGELFF.

The V and J genes are TRBV6-5 and TRBJ1-1, with 8 nucleotides matching TRBD1. The CDR3 sequence is 16 residues long. Germline V gene lookup returns CDR1 MNHEY and CDR2 SVGAGI. Trimming at V came to 6 bases and at J to 1 base, leaving 10 bases not matched to a gene. CDR3 sequence reads: CASRYAGGAENTEAFF. Written as DNA, the CDR3 is TGTGCCAGCAGGTACGCAGGGGGCGCGGAGAACACTGAAGCTTTCTTT.

V gene TRBV28 combines with J gene TRBJ1-5; 8 bases map to TRBD1. The germline V gene has CDR1 MDHEN and CDR2 SYDVKM. CDR3 length: 19 amino acids. Trimming removed 2 bases from V and 0 bases from J; junction bases left unmatched: 12. The CDR3 DNA follows: TGTGCCAGCAGTTTAAATCGGAGGACAGGGTCATTTAGCAATCAGCCCCAGCATTTT. It translates to CASSLNRRTGSFSNQPQHF.

The chain carries TRBV7-9 and TRBJ2-1; 12 nucleotides align to TRBD2. Per the germline V gene, CDR1 is SEHNR and CDR2 is FQNEAQ (reference sequence). The CDR3 totals 16 residues. Germline trimming cut 1 base from V and 8 bases from J; bases unmatched to any gene: 6. Here the CDR3 reads CASSLGLAGGKDEQFF. CDR3 DNA: TGTGCCAGCAGCTTAGGGCTAGCGGGGGGGAAGGATGAGCAGTTCTTC.

This chain joins TRBV19 and TRBJ1-2, with D unclear. V lost 5 bases and J lost 4, with 14 bases in between. This CDR3 is 14 amino acids long. Germline CDR1 reads LNHDA; CDR2 reads SQIVND (reference sequence). The CDR3 spells CASSEAFLSYGYTF. The CDR3 DNA reads TGTGCCAGTAGTGAAGCTTTTCTCTCCTATGGCTACACCTTC.

The CDR3 loop is CASSWGSDTGELFF. CDR3 nucleotide sequence: TGCGCCAGCAGCTGGGGGTCGGACACCGGGGAGCTGTTTTTT. The chain couples TRBV5-1 to TRBJ2-2, with D perhaps TRBD1 or TRBD2 (5 bases each). Between the trimmed V and J ends, which lost 3 bases and 3 bases, there was a span of 9 bases. CDR3 length: 14 amino acids. The V gene's germline CDR1 is SGHRS and CDR2 YFSETQ.

The V gene is TRBV5-1, the J gene TRBJ2-2; 12 nucleotides line up with TRBD1. J lost 6 bases, V lost 4 bases, and 13 bases had no gene match. Germline V lookup: CDR1 SGHRS, CDR2 YFSETQ. CDR3 length: 18 amino acids. CDR3 DNA sequence: TGCGCCAGCAGCGTGGCCGGGACAGGGGGCGTAGGTCCCGGGGAGCTGTTTTTT. This gives the protein CASSVAGTGGVGPGELFF.

The chain recombines TRBV30 with TRBJ2-5; D not resolved. Trimming pared 0 bases from V and 2 bases from J, leaving 16 bases between. The V gene's germline CDR1 is GTSNPN and CDR2 SVGIG (reference sequence). The CDR3 is 16 residues long. The CDR3 is CAWSVLGSEDQETQYF. The CDR3 coding sequence is TGTGCCTGGAGTGTACTGGGGTCAGAAGATCAAGAGACCCAGTACTTC. The full variable domain, its missing parts supplied by reference TRBV30 and TRBJ2-5, is SQTIHQWPATLVQPVGSPLSLECTVEGTSNPNLYWYRQAAGRGLQLLFYSVGIGQISSEVPQNLSASRPQDRQFILSSKKLLLSDSGFYLCAWSVLGSEDQETQYFGPGTRLLVL.

The V call is TRBV7-2, the J call TRBJ1-2; unclear D gene. Germline V gives CDR1 SGHTA, CDR2 FQGNSA. Trimming cost V 0 bases and J 2 bases, with 10 bases left between them. The CDR3 extends over 15 amino acids. The CDR3: CASSLAIHLNYGYTF. The DNA for the CDR3 is TGTGCCAGCAGCTTAGCTATCCACTTAAACTATGGCTACACCTTC.

The V call is TRBV29-1, the J call TRBJ2-1, with TRBD2 matching 7 bases. The CDR3 has 14 residues. With 7 bases clipped from V and 7 bases from J, the junction kept 13 bases outside the gene matches. Germline assignment: CDR1 SQVTM and CDR2 ANQGSEA. CDR3 sequence reads: CSGTRAGLANEQFF. In DNA form, the CDR3 reads TGCAGCGGAACCCGAGCGGGACTGGCGAATGAGCAGTTCTTC.

The chain uses TRBV14 and TRBJ1-1; D remains ambiguous. The CDR3 is 14 amino acids. V gave up 0 bases and J gave up 3 bases, with 8 bases separating them. Germline CDR1 is SGHDN and CDR2 is FVKESK. The CDR3 nucleotides read TGTGCCAGCAGCCAAGACACATGGGACACTGAAGCTTTCTTT. Encoded protein: CASSQDTWDTEAFF.

This chain uses TRBV12-5 with TRBJ2-2; the D gene is possibly TRBD2 (5 bases). With 7 bases removed from V and 7 bases from J, the gap between germline ends came to 25 bases. CDR3 size: 17 residues. Germline V CDR1 and CDR2: LGHNT, FRNRAP. CDR3 coding DNA: TGTGCTAGTGCCCAAATCCCGGGATTTAGGATTGTCGGGGAGCTGTTTTTT. As protein: CASAQIPGFRIVGELFF.

The CDR3 DNA reads TGCGCCAGCAGCCAAGCCGCGGACAGGGGGCGTGAGCTGTTTTTT. Its translation: CASSQAADRGRELFF. The chain recombines TRBV4-1 with TRBJ2-2, with TRBD1 matching over 11 bases. The CDR3 totals 15 residues. V lost 1 base and J lost 11; bases outside the gene matches: 6. In germline, CDR1 is MGHRA, CDR2 YSYEKL.

This clone came up once. V gene TRBV9 combines with J gene TRBJ2-1; 10 bases line up with TRBD1. The CDR3 is 15 residues long. V shed 0 bases and J 4 bases; nucleotides not matched to a gene: 1. Germline V CDR1 and CDR2: SGDLS, YYNGEE. As DNA, the CDR3 is TGTGCCAGCAGCGTAGGGACAGGGGGTTACAATGAGCAGTTCTTC. It is translated as CASSVGTGGYNEQFF.

This sequence joins TRBV5-1 and TRBJ1-2; no firm D call. Per germline, CDR1 SGHRS and CDR2 YFSETQ. Trimming removed 3 bases at V and 2 bases at J, with 5 bases between. The CDR3 length is 12 residues. The CDR3 bases are TGCGCCAGCAGCTCCGACAACTATGGCTACACCTTC. As protein: CASSSDNYGYTF. Full variable domain (rest looked up from reference TRBV5-1 and TRBJ1-2): KAGVTQTPRYLIKTRGQQVTLSCSPISGHRSVSWYQQTPGQGLQFLFEYFSETQRNKGNFPGRFSGRQFSNSRSEMNVSTLELGDSALYLCASSSDNYGYTFGSGTRLTVV.

The chain couples TRBV6-5 to TRBJ1-1; 8 bases map to TRBD1. Per the germline V gene, CDR1 is MNHEY and CDR2 is SVGAGI. J gave up 10 bases and V 7 bases, and 14 bases lay outside the gene matches. This CDR3 has 14 amino acids. CDR3 coding DNA: TGTGCCAGCAAGAGACAGGGGCCCCTCCTGAGAGCTTTCTTT. Translation gives CASKRQGPLLRAFF.

This clone was found once. The rearrangement joins TRBV4-3 to TRBJ2-7; TRBD1 matches at 8 bases. Germline assignment: CDR1 LGHNA and CDR2 YSLEER. The V and J ends lost 3 bases and 0 bases, in that order; junction bases with no gene match: 7. The CDR3 sequence is 16 residues long. As DNA, the CDR3 is TGCGCCAGCAGCCATGCCGGGACAGGTGCCTCCTACGAGCAGTACTTC. This encodes CASSHAGTGASYEQYF.

The rearrangement joins TRBV6-5 to TRBJ1-2; no reliable D call. From germline, CDR1 is MNHEY and CDR2 SVGAGI. This CDR3 has 15 residues. V was pared by 6 bases and J by 0 bases, with 14 bases between. The CDR3 sequence: CASRLQVSANYGYTF. In nucleotides, the CDR3 is TGTGCCAGCAGGTTACAAGTCTCAGCTAACTATGGCTACACCTTC.